Sequencing of this T cell receptor beta chain was carried out in a study of CXCR3-negative and CXCR3-positive naive CD8 T cells. Of note for this clonotype: Its antigen is unidentified.

Study outcomes and limitations: Comparison of naive subsets found surface CD5 to be comparable, and TCR strength was inferred on the basis of TRB CDR3 properties. More hydrophobic TRB CDR3s were found in CXCR3-positive naive cells than in CXCR3-negative naive cells. Naive subsets were similarly diverse, while memory CD8+ repertoires were much less diverse.

Naive CD8+ T cells showed CD45RO-CCR7+CD27+CD95-. UMI-tagged TRB cDNA libraries were built via 5' RACE. TCRdb reprocessed the 5' RACE reads; each CDR3 protein has one entry and no DNA is given. The listing contains around 140,000 distinct CDR3 sequences. Sequencing input: naive CXCR3- CD8+ T cells from blood. Sample subset: CD45RO-CCR7+CD27+CD95- naive CD8+ T cells lacking CXCR3 (TNR3-). The TCR sequence derives from a human donor in good health. Some clones in this sample may be carry-over from other donors' samples.

The CDR3 loop is CSAFDRGSYNEQFF. This chain joins TRBV20-1 and TRBJ2-1. Germline-derived CDR1 and CDR2 are DFQATT and SNEGSKA (reference sequence). CDR3 length equals 14 residues.